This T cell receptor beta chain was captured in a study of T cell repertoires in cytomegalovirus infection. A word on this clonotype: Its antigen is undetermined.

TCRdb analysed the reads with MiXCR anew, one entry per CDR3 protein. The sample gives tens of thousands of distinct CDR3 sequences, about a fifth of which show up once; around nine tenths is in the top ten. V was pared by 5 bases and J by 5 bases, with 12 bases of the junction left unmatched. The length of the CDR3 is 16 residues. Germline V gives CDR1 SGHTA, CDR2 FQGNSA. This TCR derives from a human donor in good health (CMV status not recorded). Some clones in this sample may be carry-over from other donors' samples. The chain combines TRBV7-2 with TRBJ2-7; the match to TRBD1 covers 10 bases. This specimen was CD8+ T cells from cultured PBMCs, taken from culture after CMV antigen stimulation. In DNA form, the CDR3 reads TGTGCCAGCAGCCCCTCTTCCGGGACAGGGGCCCACGAGCAGTACTTC. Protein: CASSPSSGTGAHEQYF.